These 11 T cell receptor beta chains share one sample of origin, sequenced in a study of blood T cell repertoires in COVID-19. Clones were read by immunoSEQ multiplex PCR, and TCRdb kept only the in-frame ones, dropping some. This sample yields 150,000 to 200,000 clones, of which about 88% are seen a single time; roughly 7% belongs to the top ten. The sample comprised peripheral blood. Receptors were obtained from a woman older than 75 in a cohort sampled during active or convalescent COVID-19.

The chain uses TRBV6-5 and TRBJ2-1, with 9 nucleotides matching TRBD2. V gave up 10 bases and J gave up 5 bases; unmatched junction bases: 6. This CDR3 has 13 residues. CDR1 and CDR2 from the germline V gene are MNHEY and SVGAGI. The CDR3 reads CATRASGDNEQFF. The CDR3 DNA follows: TGTGCCACTCGGGCTAGCGGGGACAATGAGCAGTTCTTC.

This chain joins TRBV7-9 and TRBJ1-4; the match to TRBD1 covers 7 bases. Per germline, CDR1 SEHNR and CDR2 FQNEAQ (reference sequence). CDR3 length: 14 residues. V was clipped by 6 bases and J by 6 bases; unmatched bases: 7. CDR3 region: CASRDRVKDEKLFF. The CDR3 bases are TGTGCCAGCAGAGACAGGGTGAAGGATGAAAAACTGTTTTTT.

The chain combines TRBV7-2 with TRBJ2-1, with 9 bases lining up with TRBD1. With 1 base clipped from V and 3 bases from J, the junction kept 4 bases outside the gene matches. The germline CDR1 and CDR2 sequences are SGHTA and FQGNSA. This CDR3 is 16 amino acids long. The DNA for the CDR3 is TGTGCCAGCAGCTTAGAGGGACAGGGAATCTACAATGAGCAGTTCTTC. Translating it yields CASSLEGQGIYNEQFF. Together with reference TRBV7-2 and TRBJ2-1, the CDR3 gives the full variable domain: GAGVSQSPSNKVTEKGKDVELRCDPISGHTALYWYRQSLGQGLEFLIYFQGNSAPDKSGLPSDRFSAERTGGSVSTLTIQRTQQEDSAVYLCASSLEGQGIYNEQFFGPGTRLTVL.

CDR3 bases: TGCGCCAGCAGCCAACCGCCCGATTTTTGGGGACTATCGAGAGAATCAAATGAGCAGTTCTTC. This gives the protein CASSQPPDFWGLSRESNEQFF. The chain recombines TRBV4-1 with TRBJ2-1; 7 bases fit TRBD2. Per germline, CDR1 MGHRA and CDR2 YSYEKL. Unmatched junction bases numbered 26, after V lost 2 bases and J lost 7 bases. CDR3 length: 21 amino acids.

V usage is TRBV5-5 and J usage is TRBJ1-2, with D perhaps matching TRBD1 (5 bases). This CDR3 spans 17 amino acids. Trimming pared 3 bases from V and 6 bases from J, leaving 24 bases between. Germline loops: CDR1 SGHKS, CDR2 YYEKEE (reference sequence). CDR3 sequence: CASSSVGTLRTRNGYTF. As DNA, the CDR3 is TGTGCCAGCAGCTCGGTGGGGACTCTCCGGACGAGGAATGGCTACACCTTC.

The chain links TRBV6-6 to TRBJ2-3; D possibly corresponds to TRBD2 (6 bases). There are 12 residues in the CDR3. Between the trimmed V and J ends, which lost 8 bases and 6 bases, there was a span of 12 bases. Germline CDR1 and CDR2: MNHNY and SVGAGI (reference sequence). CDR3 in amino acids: CASGGESDTQYF. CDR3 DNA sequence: TGTGCCAGCGGAGGGGAGTCGGATACGCAGTATTTT.

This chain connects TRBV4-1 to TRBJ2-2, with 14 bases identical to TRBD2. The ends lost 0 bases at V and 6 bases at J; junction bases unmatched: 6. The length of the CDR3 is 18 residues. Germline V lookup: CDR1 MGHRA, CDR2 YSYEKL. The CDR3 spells CASSQEGLAGVVSGELFF. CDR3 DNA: TGCGCCAGCAGCCAAGAGGGACTAGCGGGAGTTGTCTCCGGGGAGCTGTTTTTT.

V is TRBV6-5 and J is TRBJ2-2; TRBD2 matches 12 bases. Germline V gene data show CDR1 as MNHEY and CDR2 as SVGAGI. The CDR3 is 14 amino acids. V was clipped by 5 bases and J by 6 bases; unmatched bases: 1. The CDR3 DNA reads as TGTGCCAGCAGTCTAGCGGGAGGGTCCGGGGAGCTGTTTTTT. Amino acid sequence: CASSLAGGSGELFF.

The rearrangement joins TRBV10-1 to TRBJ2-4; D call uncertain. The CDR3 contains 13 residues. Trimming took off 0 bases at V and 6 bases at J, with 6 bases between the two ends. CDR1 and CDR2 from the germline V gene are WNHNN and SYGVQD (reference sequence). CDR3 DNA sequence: TGCGCCAGCAGTGAGTCAACAGTAAACATTCAGTACTTC. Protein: CASSESTVNIQYF.

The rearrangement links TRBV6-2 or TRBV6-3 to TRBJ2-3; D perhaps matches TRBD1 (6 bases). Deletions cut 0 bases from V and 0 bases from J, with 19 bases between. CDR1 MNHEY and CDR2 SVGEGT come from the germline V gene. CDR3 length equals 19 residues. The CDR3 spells CASSYSRRGGRPSTDTQYF. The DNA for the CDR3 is TGTGCCAGCAGTTACTCGCGCAGGGGCGGCAGGCCTAGCACAGATACGCAGTATTTT.

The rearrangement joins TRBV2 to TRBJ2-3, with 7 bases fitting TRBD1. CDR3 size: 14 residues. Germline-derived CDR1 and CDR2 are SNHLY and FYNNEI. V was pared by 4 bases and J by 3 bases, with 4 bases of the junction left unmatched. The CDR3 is CASSVQGMTDTQYF. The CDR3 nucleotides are TGTGCCAGCAGTGTACAGGGGATGACAGATACGCAGTATTTT.